Each of the 17 T cell receptor beta chains below was sequenced from the same sample in a study of OX40 agonist ivuxolimab in advanced cancers. Clones were sequenced by immunoSEQ multiplex PCR, and TCRdb holds only the in-frame ones, with some missing. Of about 72,000 clones in the sample, nearly 90% were seen once. The sequencing here drew on CD4+ or CD8+ T cells sorted from blood, taken in a trial of the OX40 agonist ivuxolimab. The receptors were sampled from an adult with an advanced solid tumor such as melanoma, head and neck, liver or kidney cancer.

This clone was counted a single time. The CDR3 sequence is CASSLNREQYF. CDR3 nucleotides: TGTGCCAGCAGCTTAAACCGAGAGCAGTACTTC. This rearrangement joins TRBV7-9 to TRBJ2-7; no definite D call. The CDR3 spans 11 residues. Germline CDR1 reads SEHNR; CDR2 reads FQNEAQ (reference sequence). Trimming removed 2 bases at V and 7 bases at J, with 6 bases between.

The CDR3 nucleotides are TGTGCCAGCTCACCAGGCATACAAGAGACCCAGTACTTC. Translated: CASSPGIQETQYF. This rearrangement joins TRBV18 to TRBJ2-5; no reliable D call. The CDR3 has 13 residues. V was cut by 2 bases and J by 2 bases, with 6 bases left in between. The germline V gene encodes CDR1 KGHSH and CDR2 LQKENI.

CDR3 in amino acids: CSAGSQNFYGYTF. As DNA, the CDR3 is TGCAGCGCGGGGTCTCAGAATTTCTATGGCTACACCTTC. The rearrangement uses TRBV29-1 and TRBJ1-2, with D hard to call. Trimming stripped 7 bases from V and 4 bases from J, with 16 bases between. Per the germline V gene, CDR1 is SQVTM and CDR2 is ANQGSEA. This CDR3 has 13 amino acids.

V is TRBV28 and J is TRBJ1-4; tentative D call: TRBD1 (6 bases). Trimming pared 1 base from V and 6 bases from J, leaving 9 bases between. Germline V lookup: CDR1 MDHEN, CDR2 SYDVKM. The CDR3 length is 14 residues. The CDR3 loop is CASSLSGADEKLFF. CDR3 nucleotide sequence: TGTGCCAGCAGTTTATCGGGGGCGGATGAAAAACTGTTTTTT.

The CDR3 here is CASSMRIVTEAFF. CDR3 nucleotides: TGTGCCAGTAGTATGCGGATTGTCACTGAAGCTTTCTTT. This chain connects TRBV19 to TRBJ1-1; no clear D. CDR1 and CDR2 from the germline V gene are LNHDA and SQIVND (reference sequence). Trimming stripped 3 bases from V and 4 bases from J, with 9 bases between. The length of the CDR3 is 13 residues.

This chain joins TRBV7-2 and TRBJ2-2; D not resolved. CDR3 length equals 13 residues. CDR1 and CDR2 (germline): SGHTA, FQGNSA. V lost 5 bases and J 2 bases, leaving 6 bases between the germline ends. CDR3 loop: CASSTTNTGELFF. The DNA of the CDR3 is TGTGCCAGCAGCACGACTAACACCGGGGAGCTGTTTTTT. Combining the CDR3 with reference TRBV7-2 and TRBJ2-2 gives the whole variable domain GAGVSQSPSNKVTEKGKDVELRCDPISGHTALYWYRQSLGQGLEFLIYFQGNSAPDKSGLPSDRFSAERTGGSVSTLTIQRTQQEDSAVYLCASSTTNTGELFFGEGSRLTVL.

The chain employs TRBV28 and TRBJ2-7; D gene unclear. CDR3 length equals 12 residues. The V end lost 3 bases, the J end lost 9 bases, and 12 bases lay between the germline ends. Germline-derived CDR1 and CDR2 are MDHEN and SYDVKM. The DNA for the CDR3 is TGTGCCAGCAGTTTTGTGACCCTGGGGCAGTACTTC. Its protein is CASSFVTLGQYF.

The chain has TRBV5-1 and TRBJ1-5; weak D call: TRBD1 (5 bases). The V end lost 5 bases, the J end lost 6 bases, and 18 bases lay between the germline ends. In germline, CDR1 is SGHRS, CDR2 YFSETQ. The CDR3 contains 15 residues. The CDR3 bases are TGCGCCAGCAGGATCTCGGGGGAACCTGGTCAGCCCCAGCATTTT. Its translation is CASRISGEPGQPQHF. Full variable domain (rest looked up from reference TRBV5-1 and TRBJ1-5): KAGVTQTPRYLIKTRGQQVTLSCSPISGHRSVSWYQQTPGQGLQFLFEYFSETQRNKGNFPGRFSGRQFSNSRSEMNVSTLELGDSALYLCASRISGEPGQPQHFGDGTRLSIL.

This clone came up once. The genes are TRBV29-1 and TRBJ2-7; 11 bases are shared with TRBD2. CDR3 length: 14 amino acids. V shed 5 bases, J shed 3 bases, and the junction held 6 bases outside the gene matches. Germline V gene lookup returns CDR1 SQVTM and CDR2 ANQGSEA. CDR3 in amino acids: CSVRTSGHLYEQYF. CDR3 DNA sequence: TGCAGCGTTCGGACTAGCGGGCACCTCTACGAGCAGTACTTC.

Here the CDR3 reads CASSLVPGDYNEQFF. Written as DNA, the CDR3 is TGCGCCAGCAGCTTGGTCCCGGGGGACTACAATGAGCAGTTCTTC. The chain couples TRBV5-1 to TRBJ2-1; D is perhaps TRBD2 (6 bases). This CDR3 contains 15 residues. Trimming shortened V by 0 bases and J by 3 bases, and 10 bases separated the two germline ends. CDR1 SGHRS and CDR2 YFSETQ come from the germline V gene.

The chain couples TRBV5-4 to TRBJ2-7; the D is unclear. Deletions cut 4 bases from V and 2 bases from J, with 7 bases between. Germline lookup yields CDR1 SGHNT and CDR2 YYREEE (reference sequence). The CDR3 spans 12 residues. CDR3 sequence reads: CASSVDTYEQYF. CDR3 DNA: TGTGCCAGCAGCGTCGACACCTACGAGCAGTACTTC.

This clone has more than one count but fewer than ten. This chain links TRBV19 with TRBJ2-4, with TRBD2 as a possible D gene (6 bases). CDR1 is LNHDA and CDR2 is SQIVND in the germline V gene (reference sequence). This CDR3 contains 17 residues. V was pared by 3 bases and J by 0 bases, with 15 bases between. This CDR3 is CASSIKGLYLAKNIQYF. CDR3 bases: TGTGCCAGTAGTATTAAGGGACTCTACCTAGCCAAAAACATTCAGTACTTC.

The rearrangement joins TRBV10-3 to TRBJ2-1; D gene uncertain. The V gene lost 6 bases and the J gene lost 3 bases, with 15 bases spanning the gap. The CDR3 extends over 15 amino acids. Per the germline V gene, CDR1 is ENHRY and CDR2 is SYGVKD. The CDR3 DNA is TGTGCCATCAGAGACGGTGGGGAAGACTACAATGAGCAGTTCTTC. It is translated as CAIRDGGEDYNEQFF.

The chain has TRBV18 and TRBJ1-1; TRBD1 matches 8 bases. V was pared by 6 bases and J by 0 bases, with 6 bases of the junction left unmatched. CDR1 and CDR2 from the germline V gene are KGHSH and LQKENI. This CDR3 has 15 residues. CDR3 sequence reads: CASSRQGAVNTEAFF. In DNA, the CDR3 is TGTGCCAGCTCGCGTCAGGGGGCGGTGAACACTGAAGCTTTCTTT.

This clone came up once. The rearrangement links TRBV9 to TRBJ1-6; the D is unclear. The CDR3 is made up of 16 amino acids. Trimming pared 0 bases from V and 7 bases from J, leaving 14 bases between. Germline CDR1 SGDLS, CDR2 YYNGEE. The CDR3 loop is CASSVAPGPRNSPLHF. CDR3 in DNA: TGTGCCAGCAGCGTAGCCCCGGGTCCTAGAAATTCACCCCTCCACTTT.

The chain employs TRBV11-2 and TRBJ1-2; no definite D call. The CDR3 runs to 13 residues. Germline loops: CDR1 SGHAT, CDR2 FQNNGV. V lost 5 bases to trimming and J lost 9 bases, with 16 bases between them. DNA for the CDR3: TGTGCCAGCAGCCTTACAAGGGATCGGAGCTACACCTTC. Translated, it gives CASSLTRDRSYTF.

The chain joins TRBV19 to TRBJ2-2, with 7 bases identical to TRBD1. CDR1 and CDR2 (germline): LNHDA, SQIVND (reference sequence). With 2 bases clipped from V and 0 bases from J, the junction kept 9 bases outside the gene matches. The CDR3 is made up of 18 amino acids. DNA of the CDR3: TGTGCCAGTAGTATAAGGGGGCGCTTCGTGACGAACACCGGGGAGCTGTTTTTT. It codes for CASSIRGRFVTNTGELFF.